This TCR beta chain was captured in a study of OX40 agonist ivuxolimab in advanced cancers. Turning to the study itself: Age averaged around 58 years (range roughly 23 to 80), and 82.7% were male. Whole-study results and caveats: CD4+ and CD8+ blood T cells expanded clonally by week 6 at 0.1 to 3.0 mg/kg.

TCRdb's copy holds only in-frame clones and misses some; the assay was immunoSEQ multiplex PCR. The sample yields 75,000 to 80,000 clones, around 81% seen once. As to this clone: Its target is not known.

This CDR3 region has 11 residues. CDR1 and CDR2 from the germline V gene are GTSNPN and SVGIG (reference sequence). With 2 bases removed from V and 6 bases from J, the gap between germline ends came to 8 bases. The origin of this receptor is an adult with an advanced solid tumor such as melanoma, head and neck, liver or kidney cancer. Sequenced here: CD4+ or CD8+ T cells sorted from blood, sampled in a trial of the OX40 agonist ivuxolimab. The J gene is TRBJ2-7, the V gene TRBV30; D not certain. The DNA for the CDR3 is TGTGCCTGGAGTCCGAGGTCCGAGCAGTACTTC. Its protein product is CAWSPRSEQYF.